The clone carrying this T cell receptor (beta chain) was seen more than once but under ten times. Antigen unknown. These data are taken from a study of T-cell memory formation after mild COVID-19. TCRdb re-analysed the 5' RACE reads in MiXCR, keeping a single row per CDR3 protein. The sample yields fewer than 250,000 distinct CDR3 sequences, roughly 27% seen once. The CDR3 is 11 amino acids. The study's findings and limits: There were some responding clones in pre-infection memory, which suggested that cross-reactive memory had joined. Clones that got smaller from day 15 to 85 had even CD4/CD8, while clones growing later tipped toward CD4+.

Sample: PBMCs or a T cell subset sorted from them (not recorded which). The gene calls are TRBV12-3 or TRBV12-4 and TRBJ2-2; D unresolved. This TCR was recovered from an adult woman who had mild COVID-19 (a few samples of this study predate the infection). Cell type and time point are not known. The CDR3 sequence is CAYLNTGELFF. The CDR3 DNA sequence: TGTGCATATCTGAACACCGGGGAGCTGTTTTTT.